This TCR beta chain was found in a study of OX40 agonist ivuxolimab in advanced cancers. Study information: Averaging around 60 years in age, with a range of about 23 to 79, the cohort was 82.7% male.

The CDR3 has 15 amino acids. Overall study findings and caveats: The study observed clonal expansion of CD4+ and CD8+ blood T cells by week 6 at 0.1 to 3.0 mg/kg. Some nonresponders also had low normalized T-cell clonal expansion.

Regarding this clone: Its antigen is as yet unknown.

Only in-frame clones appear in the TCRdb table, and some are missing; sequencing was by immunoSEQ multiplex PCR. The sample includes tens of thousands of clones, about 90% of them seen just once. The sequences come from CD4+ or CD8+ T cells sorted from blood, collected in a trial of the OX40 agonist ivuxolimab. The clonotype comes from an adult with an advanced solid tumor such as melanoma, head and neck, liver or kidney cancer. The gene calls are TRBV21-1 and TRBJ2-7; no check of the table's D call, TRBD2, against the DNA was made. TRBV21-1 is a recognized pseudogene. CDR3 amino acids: CASSDGTQLSYEQYV. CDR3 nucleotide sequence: TGTGCCAGCAGCGACGGGACTCAGCTGTCCTACGAGCAGTACGTC.